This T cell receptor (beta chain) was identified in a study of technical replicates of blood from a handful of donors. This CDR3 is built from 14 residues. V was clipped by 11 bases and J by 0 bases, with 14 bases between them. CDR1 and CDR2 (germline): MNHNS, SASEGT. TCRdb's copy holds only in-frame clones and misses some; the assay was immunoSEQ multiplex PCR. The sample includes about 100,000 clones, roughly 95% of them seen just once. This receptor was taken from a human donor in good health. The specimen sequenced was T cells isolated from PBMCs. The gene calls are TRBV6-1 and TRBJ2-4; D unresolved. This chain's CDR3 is CAATPELAKNIQYF. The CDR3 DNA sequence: TGTGCCGCAACCCCCGAGCTAGCCAAAAACATTCAGTACTTC.